The 14 T cell receptor beta chains below were found in one sample sequenced in a study of blood T cell repertoires in COVID-19. Only in-frame clones appear in the TCRdb table, and some are missing; sequencing was by immunoSEQ multiplex PCR. The repertoire includes some 320,000 clones, 70% to 90% of them detected once, and around 8% sits in the top ten. Sequenced sample: peripheral blood. The receptors shown here come from a woman aged 50 to 60 who had recovered from COVID-19.

The chain joins TRBV6-2 or TRBV6-3 to TRBJ1-1, with D possibly TRBD1 on 6 matching bases. The germline V and J ends were trimmed by 6 bases and 11 bases, with 16 bases remaining between them. The germline CDR1 and CDR2 sequences are MNHEY and SVGEGT. The CDR3 runs 12 residues. CDR3 sequence reads: CASSREGGEAFF. CDR3 coding DNA: TGTGCCAGCAGCCGCGAGGGGGGGGAGGCTTTCTTT.

V gene TRBV5-6 combines with J gene TRBJ1-1; TRBD1 is a possible D gene (6 bases). Germline CDR1 and CDR2: SGHDT and YYEEEE. The CDR3 runs 13 residues. Trimming stripped 4 bases from V and 1 base from J, with 8 bases between. The CDR3 sequence: CASSTGQNTEAFF. The CDR3 region has the DNA TGTGCCAGCAGCACGGGACAGAACACTGAAGCTTTCTTT. Complete variable domain (other parts from reference TRBV5-6 and TRBJ1-1): DAGVTQSPTHLIKTRGQQVTLRCSPKSGHDTVSWYQQALGQGPQFIFQYYEEEERQRGNFPDRFSGHQFPNYSSELNVNALLLGDSALYLCASSTGQNTEAFFGQGTRLTVV.

The chain joins TRBV5-1 to TRBJ1-2; no reliable D call. Germline lookup yields CDR1 SGHRS and CDR2 YFSETQ. Trimming shortened V by 3 bases and J by 1 base, and 16 bases separated the two germline ends. The CDR3 covers 16 residues. This CDR3 is CASSSNLMTNNYGYTF. In nucleotides, the CDR3 is TGCGCCAGCAGCTCGAACCTAATGACAAATAACTATGGCTACACCTTC.

The gene calls are TRBV10-1 and TRBJ2-3, with D unclear. CDR1 and CDR2 from the germline V gene are WNHNN and SYGVQD (reference sequence). The V end was cut by 4 bases, the J end by 2 bases, with 4 bases between. The CDR3 covers 12 residues. The CDR3 reads CASSGATDTQYF. CDR3 DNA sequence: TGCGCCAGCAGTGGAGCCACAGATACGCAGTATTTT.

V usage is TRBV7-9 and J usage is TRBJ1-2, with 9 bases identical to TRBD1. CDR1 is SEHNR, CDR2 FQNEAQ, per germline (reference sequence). V shed 5 bases, J shed 0 bases, and the junction held 4 bases outside the gene matches. This CDR3 has 15 amino acids. CDR3 bases: TGTGCCAGCAGCCTGACAGGGGGGACTAACTATGGCTACACCTTC. Amino acid sequence: CASSLTGGTNYGYTF. Full variable domain (rest looked up from reference TRBV7-9 and TRBJ1-2): DTGVSQNPRHKITKRGQNVTFRCDPISEHNRLYWYRQTLGQGPEFLTYFQNEAQLEKSRLLSDRFSAERPKGSFSTLEIQRTEQGDSAMYLCASSLTGGTNYGYTFGSGTRLTVV.

This sequence joins TRBV9 and TRBJ1-5; D unresolved. The CDR3 covers 13 residues. The germline V gene encodes CDR1 SGDLS and CDR2 YYNGEE. V was pared by 1 base and J by 8 bases, with 10 bases between. CDR3 sequence (DNA): TGTGCCAGCAGCGTATCCCTCTCGGAGCCCCAGCATTTT. Protein product: CASSVSLSEPQHF.

The V call is TRBV27, the J call TRBJ1-6; D is undetermined. V was cut by 7 bases and J by 3 bases, with 7 bases left in between. From germline, CDR1 is MNHEY and CDR2 SMNVEV (reference sequence). CDR3 length: 13 amino acids. The CDR3: CASKTIYNSPLHF. DNA for the CDR3: TGTGCCAGCAAGACAATCTATAATTCACCCCTCCACTTT.

The chain is built from TRBV7-8 and TRBJ2-7; 7 nucleotides line up with TRBD2. V trimming: 1 base; J trimming: 2 bases; junction bases outside the gene matches: 14. This CDR3 spans 18 amino acids. Germline CDR1 reads SGHVS; CDR2 reads FQNEAQ. The CDR3 reads CASSLVGTTGTTAYEQYF. CDR3 nucleotides: TGTGCCAGCAGCTTAGTCGGGACGACCGGGACTACCGCCTACGAGCAGTACTTC.

The chain uses TRBV21-1 and TRBJ1-1. TRBV21-1 is annotated as a pseudogene. CDR3 length: 15 residues. CDR3 bases: TGTGCCAGCAGCACGCGGACTTCGCGGGGCACTGAAGCTTTCTTT. This translates into CASSTRTSRGTEAFF.

The chain is built from TRBV6-2 or TRBV6-3 and TRBJ1-2; unclear D gene. Germline-derived CDR1 and CDR2 are MNHEY and SVGEGT. The CDR3 has 12 amino acids. Deletions cut 4 bases from V and 2 bases from J, with 5 bases between. CDR3 in DNA: TGTGCCAGCAGTTTACAGAACTATGGCTACACCTTC. This codes for CASSLQNYGYTF.

This chain connects TRBV11-2 to TRBJ2-7; D perhaps matches TRBD1 (6 bases). The CDR3 runs to 15 residues. Germline V gene data show CDR1 as SGHAT and CDR2 as FQNNGV. V lost 1 base and J lost 1, with 11 bases in between. CDR3: CASSLAAGTSYEQYF. The CDR3 DNA sequence: TGTGCCAGCAGCTTAGCGGCAGGGACATCCTACGAGCAGTACTTC. Filled out from reference TRBV11-2 and TRBJ2-7, the complete variable domain reads EAGVAQSPRYKIIEKRQSVAFWCNPISGHATLYWYQQILGQGPKLLIQFQNNGVVDDSQLPKDRFSAERLKGVDSTLKIQPAKLEDSAVYLCASSLAAGTSYEQYFGPGTRLTVT.

This clone was counted a single time. V and J are TRBV30 and TRBJ1-4; D gene ambiguous. V was pared by 2 bases and J by 7 bases, with 8 bases between. From germline, CDR1 is GTSNPN and CDR2 SVGIG (reference sequence). CDR3 length: 12 residues. CDR3 DNA: TGTGCCTGGAGTCGCCGGGGTGAAAAACTGTTTTTT. Its protein product is CAWSRRGEKLFF.

This clone has just one count. The rearrangement links TRBV7-9 to TRBJ1-3, with a possible D match to TRBD1 (6 bases). Germline CDR1 and CDR2: SEHNR and FQNEAQ (reference sequence). The V end lost 5 bases, the J end lost 2 bases, and 10 bases lay between the germline ends. The CDR3 totals 14 residues. The CDR3 reads CASSLTGTGNTIYF. The CDR3 coding sequence is TGTGCCAGCAGCCTCACAGGGACTGGAAACACCATATATTTT.

The chain employs TRBV6-2 or TRBV6-3 and TRBJ2-2, with 11 bases fitting TRBD2. V lost 2 bases, J lost 6 bases, and 8 bases stayed unmatched. The length of the CDR3 is 17 residues. Germline loops: CDR1 MNHEY, CDR2 SVGEGT. The CDR3 DNA follows: TGTGCCAGCAGTTACCCCAGGACTAGCGGGTATTCCGGGGAGCTGTTTTTT. The encoded protein is CASSYPRTSGYSGELFF.